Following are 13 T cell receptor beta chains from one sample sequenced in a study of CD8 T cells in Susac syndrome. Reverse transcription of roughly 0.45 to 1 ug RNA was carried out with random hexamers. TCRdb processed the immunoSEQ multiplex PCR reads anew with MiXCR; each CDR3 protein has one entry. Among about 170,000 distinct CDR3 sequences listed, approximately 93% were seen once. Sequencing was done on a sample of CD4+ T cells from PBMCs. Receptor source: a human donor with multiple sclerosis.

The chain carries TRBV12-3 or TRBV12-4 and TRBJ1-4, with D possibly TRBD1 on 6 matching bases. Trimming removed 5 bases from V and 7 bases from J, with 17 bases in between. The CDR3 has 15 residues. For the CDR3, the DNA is TGTGCCAGCAGTACCTCACAGGGTTCGTTTGAAAAACTGTTTTTT. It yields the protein CASSTSQGSFEKLFF.

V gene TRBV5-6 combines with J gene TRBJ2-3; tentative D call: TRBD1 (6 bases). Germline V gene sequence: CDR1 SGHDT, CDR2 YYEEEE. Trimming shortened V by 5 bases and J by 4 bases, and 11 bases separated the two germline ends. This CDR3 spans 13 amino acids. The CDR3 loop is CASSGAGADTQYF. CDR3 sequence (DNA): TGTGCCAGCAGTGGTGCAGGGGCAGATACGCAGTATTTT.

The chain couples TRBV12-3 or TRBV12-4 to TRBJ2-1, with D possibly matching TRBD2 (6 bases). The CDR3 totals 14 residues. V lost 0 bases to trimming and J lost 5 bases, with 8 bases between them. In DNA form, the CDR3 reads TGTGCCAGCAGTTTAGCGGGAGGAAACAATGAGCAGTTCTTC. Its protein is CASSLAGGNNEQFF.

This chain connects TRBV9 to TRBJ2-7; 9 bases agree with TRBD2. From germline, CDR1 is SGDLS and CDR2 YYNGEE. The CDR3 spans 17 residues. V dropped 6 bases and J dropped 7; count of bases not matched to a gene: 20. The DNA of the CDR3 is TGTGCCAGCACCCAACTAGGGGCGGGAGGGCCCCTCGGGGAGCAGTACTTC. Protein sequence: CASTQLGAGGPLGEQYF.

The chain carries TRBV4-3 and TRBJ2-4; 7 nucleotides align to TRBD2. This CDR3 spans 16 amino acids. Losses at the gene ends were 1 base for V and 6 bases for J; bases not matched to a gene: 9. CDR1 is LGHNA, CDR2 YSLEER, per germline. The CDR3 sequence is CASSQVFSRGRNIQYF. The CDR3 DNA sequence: TGCGCCAGCAGCCAAGTCTTCTCTCGCGGGAGAAACATTCAGTACTTC.

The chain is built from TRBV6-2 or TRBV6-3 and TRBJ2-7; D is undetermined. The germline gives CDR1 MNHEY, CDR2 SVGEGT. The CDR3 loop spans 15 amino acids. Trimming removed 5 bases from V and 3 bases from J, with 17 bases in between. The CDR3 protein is CASSKTTHSDYEQYF. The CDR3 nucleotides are TGTGCCAGCAGTAAAACCACCCATTCGGACTACGAGCAGTACTTC.

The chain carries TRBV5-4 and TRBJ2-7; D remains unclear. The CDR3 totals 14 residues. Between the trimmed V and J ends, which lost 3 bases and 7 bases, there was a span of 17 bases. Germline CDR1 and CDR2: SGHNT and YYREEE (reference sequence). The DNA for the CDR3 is TGTGCCAGCAGCTCCCACTCCGACGGTAAAGAGCAGTACTTC. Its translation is CASSSHSDGKEQYF.

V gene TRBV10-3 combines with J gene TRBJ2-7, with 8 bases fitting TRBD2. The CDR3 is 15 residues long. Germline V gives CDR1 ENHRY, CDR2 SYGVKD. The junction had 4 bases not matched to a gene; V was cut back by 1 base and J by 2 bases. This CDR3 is CAISELLAGPYEQYF. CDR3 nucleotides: TGTGCCATCAGTGAGTTGTTAGCGGGGCCCTACGAGCAGTACTTC.

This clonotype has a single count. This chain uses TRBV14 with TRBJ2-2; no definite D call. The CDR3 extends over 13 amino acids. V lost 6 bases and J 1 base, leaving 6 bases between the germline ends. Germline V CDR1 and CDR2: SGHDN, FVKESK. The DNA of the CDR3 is TGTGCCAGCAGTAAGCAGAACACCGGGGAGCTGTTTTTT. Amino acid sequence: CASSKQNTGELFF.

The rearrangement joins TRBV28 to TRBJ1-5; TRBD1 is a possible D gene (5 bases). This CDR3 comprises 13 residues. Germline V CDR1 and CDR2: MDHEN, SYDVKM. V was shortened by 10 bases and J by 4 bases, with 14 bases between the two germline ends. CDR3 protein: CATRRGGNQPQHF. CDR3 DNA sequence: TGTGCCACTAGAAGGGGCGGGAATCAGCCCCAGCATTTT.

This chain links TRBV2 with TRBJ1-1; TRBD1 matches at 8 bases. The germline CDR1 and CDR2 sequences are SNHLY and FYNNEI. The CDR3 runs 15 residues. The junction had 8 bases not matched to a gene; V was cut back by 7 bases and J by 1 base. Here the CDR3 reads CASTPLDRGNTEAFF. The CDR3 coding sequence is TGTGCCAGCACTCCCTTAGACAGGGGGAACACTGAAGCTTTCTTT.

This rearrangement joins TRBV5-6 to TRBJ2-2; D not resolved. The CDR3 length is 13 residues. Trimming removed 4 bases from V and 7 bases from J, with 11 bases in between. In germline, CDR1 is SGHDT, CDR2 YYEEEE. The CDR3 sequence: CASSHTLGGELFF. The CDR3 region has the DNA TGTGCCAGCAGCCACACATTGGGCGGGGAGCTGTTTTTT. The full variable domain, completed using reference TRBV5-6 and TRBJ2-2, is DAGVTQSPTHLIKTRGQQVTLRCSPKSGHDTVSWYQQALGQGPQFIFQYYEEEERQRGNFPDRFSGHQFPNYSSELNVNALLLGDSALYLCASSHTLGGELFFGEGSRLTVL.

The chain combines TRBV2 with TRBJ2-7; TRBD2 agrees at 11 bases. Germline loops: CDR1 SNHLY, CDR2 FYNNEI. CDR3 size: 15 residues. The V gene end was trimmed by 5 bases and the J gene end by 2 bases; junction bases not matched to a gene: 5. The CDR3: CASSRTSGLPYEQYF. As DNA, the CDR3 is TGTGCCAGCAGTCGGACTAGCGGGCTCCCCTACGAGCAGTACTTC.